This TCR beta chain comes out of a study of cytomegalovirus exposure and HLA in healthy donors. At the level of the study: Sequencing of 150 million to 200 million T cells in an earlier analysis found 100 million to 140 million unique TCR beta sequences.

A remark on this clone: The antigen remains undetermined.

Primers: 60 Vbeta forward and 13 Jbeta reverse. Sequenced by immunoSEQ multiplex PCR; TCRdb stores in-frame clones only, minus some. Here the sample spans under 200,000 clones, over 70% being singletons. Study-wide results and caveats: Later analysis placed DRB1 highest and HLA-C lowest in TCR association rates, which differed by HLA locus. Follow-up analysis later connected one missense variant in DCLRE1C with trimming of TCR beta V- and J-genes.

The sequenced sample consisted of PBMCs. The source is a man between 50 and 59 years old in good health and CMV-seronegative.

This CDR3 is CASSSTQYTGELFF. Here the CDR3 DNA reads TGTGCCAGCAGTTCAACGCAGTACACCGGGGAGCTGTTTTTT. This rearrangement joins TRBV27 to TRBJ2-2; D is ambiguous. The CDR3 totals 14 residues. Germline V CDR1 and CDR2: MNHEY, SMNVEV (reference sequence). V was clipped by 4 bases and J by 3 bases, with 9 bases between them.